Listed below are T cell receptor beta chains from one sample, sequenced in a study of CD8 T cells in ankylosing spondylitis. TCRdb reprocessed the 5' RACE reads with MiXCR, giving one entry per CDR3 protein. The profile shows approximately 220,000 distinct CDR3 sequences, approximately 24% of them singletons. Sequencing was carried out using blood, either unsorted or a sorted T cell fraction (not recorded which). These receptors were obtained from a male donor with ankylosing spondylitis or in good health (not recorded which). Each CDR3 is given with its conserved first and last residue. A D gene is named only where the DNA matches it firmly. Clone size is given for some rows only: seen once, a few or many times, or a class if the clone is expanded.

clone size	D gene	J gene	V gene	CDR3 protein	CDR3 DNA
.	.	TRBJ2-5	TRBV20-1	CSAWLGAGTETQYF	TGCAGTGCCTGGTTAGGGGCAGGGACGGAGACCCAGTACTTC
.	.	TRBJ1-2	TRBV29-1	CSVDPSDITHGYTF	TGCAGCGTTGACCCTTCAGACATAACCCATGGCTACACCTTC
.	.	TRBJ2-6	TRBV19	CASMGDSGANVLTF	TGTGCCAGTATGGGCGACTCTGGGGCCAACGTCCTGACTTTC
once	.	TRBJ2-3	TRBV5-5	CASSLRTTDTQYF	TGTGCCAGCAGCTTGAGAACCACAGATACGCAGTATTTT
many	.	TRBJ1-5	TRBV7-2	CASSRDNSNQPQHF	TGTGCCAGCAGCCGGGACAATAGCAATCAGCCCCAGCATTTT
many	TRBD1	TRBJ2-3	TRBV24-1	CATSDGQGKPSTDTQYF	TGTGCCACCAGTGATGGACAGGGGAAGCCTAGCACAGATACGCAGTATTTT
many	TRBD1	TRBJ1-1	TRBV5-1	CASSWTGGNTEAFF	TGCGCCAGCAGTTGGACAGGGGGGAACACTGAAGCTTTCTTT
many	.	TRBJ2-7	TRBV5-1	CASSVSSGPSYEQYF	TGCGCCAGCAGTGTTAGTAGCGGACCTTCCTACGAGCAGTACTTC
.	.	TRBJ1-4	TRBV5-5	CASSLRKTSSATNEKLFF	TGTGCCAGCAGCTTGCGGAAGACAAGCTCCGCAACTAATGAAAAACTGTTTTTT
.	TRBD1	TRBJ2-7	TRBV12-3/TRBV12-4	CASSLQGAPHEQYF	TGTGCCAGCAGTTTACAGGGGGCGCCGCACGAGCAGTACTTC
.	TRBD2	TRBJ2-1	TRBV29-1	CTIIAGGNYNEQFF	TGCACCATAATAGCGGGAGGGAACTACAATGAGCAGTTCTTC
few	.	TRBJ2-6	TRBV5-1	CASSLGAGPGANVLTF	TGCGCCAGCAGCTTGGGGGCAGGGCCGGGGGCCAACGTCCTGACTTTC
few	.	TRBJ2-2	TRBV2	CASIRARNTGELFF	TGTGCCAGCATCAGGGCCAGGAACACCGGGGAGCTGTTTTTT
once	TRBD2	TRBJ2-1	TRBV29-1	CSAGTSGSWTYNEQFF	TGCAGCGCCGGGACTAGCGGGAGTTGGACCTACAATGAGCAGTTCTTC
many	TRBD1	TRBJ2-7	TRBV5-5	CASSPPGQESYEQYF	TGTGCCAGCAGCCCCCCGGGACAGGAATCCTACGAGCAGTACTTC
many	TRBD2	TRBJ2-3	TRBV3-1	CASSPGLAGTDTQYF	TGTGCCAGCAGCCCGGGACTAGCGGGCACAGATACGCAGTATTTT
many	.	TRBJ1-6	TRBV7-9	CASSLAQPPIPLHF	TGTGCCAGCAGCTTAGCCCAGCCACCGATACCCCTCCACTTT
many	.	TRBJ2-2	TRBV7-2	CASSLAPRAGELFF	TGTGCCAGCAGCTTAGCCCCCCGGGCCGGGGAGCTGTTTTTT
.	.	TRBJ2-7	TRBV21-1	CASSPGSSREPEQYF	TGTGCCAGCAGCCCCGGTTCATCCAGGGAGCCCGAGCAGTACTTC
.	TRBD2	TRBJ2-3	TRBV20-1	CSALGTTVADTQYF	TGCAGTGCTCTTGGGACTACGGTGGCAGATACGCAGTATTTT
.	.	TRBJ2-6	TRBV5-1	CASSSASSGANVLTF	TGCGCCAGCAGCTCCGCCAGCTCTGGGGCCAACGTCCTGACTTTC
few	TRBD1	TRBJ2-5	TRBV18	CASSLNQGDQETQYF	TGTGCCAGCTCACTGAATCAGGGGGACCAAGAGACCCAGTACTTC
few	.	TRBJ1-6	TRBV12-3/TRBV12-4	CASSKDLANSPLHF	TGTGCCAGCAGTAAAGACCTCGCTAATTCACCCCTCCACTTT